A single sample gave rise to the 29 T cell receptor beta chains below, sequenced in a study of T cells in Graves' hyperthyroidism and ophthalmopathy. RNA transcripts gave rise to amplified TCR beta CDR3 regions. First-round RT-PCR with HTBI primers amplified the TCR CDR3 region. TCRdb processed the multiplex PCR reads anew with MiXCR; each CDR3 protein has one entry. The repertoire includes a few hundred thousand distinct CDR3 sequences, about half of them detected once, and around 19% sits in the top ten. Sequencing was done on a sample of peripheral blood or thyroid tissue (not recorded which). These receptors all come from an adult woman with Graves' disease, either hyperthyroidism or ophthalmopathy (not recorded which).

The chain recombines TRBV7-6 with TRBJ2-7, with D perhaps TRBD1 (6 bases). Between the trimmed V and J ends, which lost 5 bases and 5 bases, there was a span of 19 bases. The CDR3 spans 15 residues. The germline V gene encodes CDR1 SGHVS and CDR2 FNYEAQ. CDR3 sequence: CASSLSGGGPHEQYF. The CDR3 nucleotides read TGTGCCAGCAGCCTATCGGGTGGGGGCCCCCACGAGCAGTACTTC.

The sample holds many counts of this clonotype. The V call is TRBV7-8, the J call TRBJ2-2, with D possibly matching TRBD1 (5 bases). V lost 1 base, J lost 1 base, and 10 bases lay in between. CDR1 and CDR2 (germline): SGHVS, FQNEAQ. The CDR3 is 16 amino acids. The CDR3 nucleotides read TGTGCCAGCAGCTTAGTCCTAGGACAGAACACCGGGGAGCTGTTTTTT. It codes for CASSLVLGQNTGELFF.

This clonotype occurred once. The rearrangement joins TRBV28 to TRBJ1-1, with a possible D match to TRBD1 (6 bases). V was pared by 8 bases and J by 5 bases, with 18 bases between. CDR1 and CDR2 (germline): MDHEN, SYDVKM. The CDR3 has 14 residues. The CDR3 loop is CASGVAYRVTEAFF. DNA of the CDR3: TGTGCCAGCGGGGTAGCCTACAGGGTAACTGAAGCTTTCTTT.

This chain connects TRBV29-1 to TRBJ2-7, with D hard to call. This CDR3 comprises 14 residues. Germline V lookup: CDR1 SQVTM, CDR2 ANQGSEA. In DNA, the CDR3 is TGCAGTGCTAGAAGACGAGTGGGATGGTCCGAGCAGTACTTC. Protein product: CSARRRVGWSEQYF.

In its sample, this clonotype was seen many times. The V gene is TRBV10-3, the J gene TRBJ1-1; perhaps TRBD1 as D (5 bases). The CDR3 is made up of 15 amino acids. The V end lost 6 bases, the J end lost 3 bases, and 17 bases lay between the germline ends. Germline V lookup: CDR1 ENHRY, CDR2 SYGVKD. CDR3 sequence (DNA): TGTGCCATCAGGGATACCAGGGCCACGGACACTGAAGCTTTCTTT. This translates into CAIRDTRATDTEAFF.

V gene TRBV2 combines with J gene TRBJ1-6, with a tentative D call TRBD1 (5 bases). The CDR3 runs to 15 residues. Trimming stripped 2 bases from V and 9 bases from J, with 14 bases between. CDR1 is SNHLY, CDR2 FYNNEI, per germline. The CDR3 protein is CASSEIGVGGSPLHF. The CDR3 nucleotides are TGTGCCAGCAGTGAAATAGGAGTGGGGGGTTCACCCCTCCACTTT.

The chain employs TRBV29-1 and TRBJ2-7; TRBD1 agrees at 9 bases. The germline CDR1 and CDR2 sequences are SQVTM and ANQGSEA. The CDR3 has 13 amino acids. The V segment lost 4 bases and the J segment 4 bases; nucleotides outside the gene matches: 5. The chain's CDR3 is CSVGGQGVYEQYF. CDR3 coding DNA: TGCAGCGTTGGGGGACAGGGAGTTTACGAGCAGTACTTC.

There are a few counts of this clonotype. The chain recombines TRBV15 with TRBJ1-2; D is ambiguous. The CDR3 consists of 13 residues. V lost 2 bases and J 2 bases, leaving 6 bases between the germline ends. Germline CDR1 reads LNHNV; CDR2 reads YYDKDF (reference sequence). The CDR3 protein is CATSRMWNYGYTF. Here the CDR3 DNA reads TGTGCCACCAGCAGAATGTGGAACTATGGCTACACCTTC.

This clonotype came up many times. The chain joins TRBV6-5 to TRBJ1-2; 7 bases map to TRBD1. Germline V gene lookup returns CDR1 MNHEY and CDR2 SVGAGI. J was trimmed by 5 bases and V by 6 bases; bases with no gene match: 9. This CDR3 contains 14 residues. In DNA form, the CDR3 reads TGTGCCAGCAGCATCGGGACAGATGCTTATGGCTACACCTTC. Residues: CASSIGTDAYGYTF.

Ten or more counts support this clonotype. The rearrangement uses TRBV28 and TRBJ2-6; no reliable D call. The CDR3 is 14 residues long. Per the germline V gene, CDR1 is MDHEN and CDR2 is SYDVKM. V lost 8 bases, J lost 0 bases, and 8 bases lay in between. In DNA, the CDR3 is TGTGCCAGCTTCGATGGCTCTGGGGCCAACGTCCTGACTTTC. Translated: CASFDGSGANVLTF.

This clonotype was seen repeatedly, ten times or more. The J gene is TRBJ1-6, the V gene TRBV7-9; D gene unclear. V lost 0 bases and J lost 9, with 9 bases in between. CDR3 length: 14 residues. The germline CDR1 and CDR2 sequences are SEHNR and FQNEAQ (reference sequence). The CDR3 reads CASSLASRSSPLHF. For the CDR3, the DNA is TGTGCCAGCAGCTTAGCGTCACGGAGTTCACCCCTCCACTTT.

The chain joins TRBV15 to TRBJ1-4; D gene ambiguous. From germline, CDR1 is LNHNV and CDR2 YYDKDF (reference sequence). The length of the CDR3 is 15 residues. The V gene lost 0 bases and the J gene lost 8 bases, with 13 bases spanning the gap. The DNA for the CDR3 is TGTGCCACCAGCAGAGATAGGGCAGGAGGGGAAAAACTGTTTTTT. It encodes CATSRDRAGGEKLFF.

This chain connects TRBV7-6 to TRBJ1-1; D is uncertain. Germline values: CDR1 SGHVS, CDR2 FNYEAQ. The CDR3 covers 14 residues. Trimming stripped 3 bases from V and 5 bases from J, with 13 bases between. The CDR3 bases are TGTGCCAGCAGCTTTGCGGGGAAGGGAACTGAAGCTTTCTTT. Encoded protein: CASSFAGKGTEAFF.

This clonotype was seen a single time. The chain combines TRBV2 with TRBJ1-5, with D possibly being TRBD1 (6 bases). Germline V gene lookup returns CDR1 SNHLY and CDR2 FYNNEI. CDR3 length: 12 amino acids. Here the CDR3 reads CARQARGQPQHF. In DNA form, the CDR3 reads TGTGCTAGACAGGCCCGTGGTCAGCCCCAGCATTTT.

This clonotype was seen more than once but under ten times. Here the CDR3 DNA reads TGTGCCACCAGTGCTACGGACAGGGGGCGCGTGGAGACCCAGTACTTC. Protein product: CATSATDRGRVETQYF. The V and J genes are TRBV24-1 and TRBJ2-5, with 11 bases lining up with TRBD1. The V and J ends lost 5 bases and 5 bases, in that order; junction bases with no gene match: 9. CDR3 length equals 16 residues. CDR1 and CDR2 (germline): KGHDR, SFDVKD.

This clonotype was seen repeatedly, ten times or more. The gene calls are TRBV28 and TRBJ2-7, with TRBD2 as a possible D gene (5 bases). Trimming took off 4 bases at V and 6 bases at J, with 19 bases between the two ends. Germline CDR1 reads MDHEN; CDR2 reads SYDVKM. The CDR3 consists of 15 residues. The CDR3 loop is CASSSWLGVAPEQYF. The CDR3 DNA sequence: TGTGCCAGCAGTTCATGGCTCGGGGTGGCACCCGAGCAGTACTTC.

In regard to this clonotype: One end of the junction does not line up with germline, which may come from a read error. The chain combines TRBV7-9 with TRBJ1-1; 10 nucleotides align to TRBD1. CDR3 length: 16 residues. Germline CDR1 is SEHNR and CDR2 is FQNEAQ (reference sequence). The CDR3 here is CASSPRQGAANTEAFF. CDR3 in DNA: TGCGCCAGCAGCCCGAGACAGGGGGCGGCGAACACTGAAGCTTTCTTT. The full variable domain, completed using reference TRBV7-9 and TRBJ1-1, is DTGVSQNPRHKITKRGQNVTFRCDPISEHNRLYWYRQTLGQGPEFLTYFQNEAQLEKSRLLSDRFSAERPKGSFSTLEIQRTEQGDSAMYLCASSPRQGAANTEAFFGQGTRLTVV.

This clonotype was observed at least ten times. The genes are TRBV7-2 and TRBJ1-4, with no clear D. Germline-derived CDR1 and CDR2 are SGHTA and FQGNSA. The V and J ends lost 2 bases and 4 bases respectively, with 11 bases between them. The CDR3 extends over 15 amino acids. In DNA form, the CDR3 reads TGTGCCAGCAGCTTATACGGAGGACTTAATGAAAAACTGTTTTTT. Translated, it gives CASSLYGGLNEKLFF.

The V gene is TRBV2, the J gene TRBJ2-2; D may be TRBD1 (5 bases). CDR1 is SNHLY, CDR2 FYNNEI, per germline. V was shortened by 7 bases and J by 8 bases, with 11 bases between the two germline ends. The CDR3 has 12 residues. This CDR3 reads CASKGETGELFF. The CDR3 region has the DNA TGTGCCAGCAAAGGGGAAACTGGGGAGCTGTTTTTT.

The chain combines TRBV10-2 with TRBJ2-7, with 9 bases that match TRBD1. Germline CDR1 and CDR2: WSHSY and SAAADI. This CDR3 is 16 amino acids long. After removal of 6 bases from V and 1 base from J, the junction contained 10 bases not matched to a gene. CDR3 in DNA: TGCGCCAGCAGCGCCCGACAGGGGGAAGGGTCCTACGAGCAGTACTTC. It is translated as CASSARQGEGSYEQYF.

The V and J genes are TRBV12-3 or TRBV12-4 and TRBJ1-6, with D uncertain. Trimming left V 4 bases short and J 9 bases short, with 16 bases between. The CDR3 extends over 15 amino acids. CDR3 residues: CASSSGPSIGSPLHF. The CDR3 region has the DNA TGTGCCAGCAGTTCCGGCCCCTCGATCGGTTCACCCCTCCACTTT.

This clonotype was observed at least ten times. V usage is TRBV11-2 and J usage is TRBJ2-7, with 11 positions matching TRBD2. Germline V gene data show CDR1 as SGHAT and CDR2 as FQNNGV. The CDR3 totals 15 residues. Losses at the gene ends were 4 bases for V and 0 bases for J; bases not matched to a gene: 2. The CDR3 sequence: CASSYTSGGSYEQYF. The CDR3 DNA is TGTGCCAGCAGCTACACTAGCGGGGGCTCCTACGAGCAGTACTTC.

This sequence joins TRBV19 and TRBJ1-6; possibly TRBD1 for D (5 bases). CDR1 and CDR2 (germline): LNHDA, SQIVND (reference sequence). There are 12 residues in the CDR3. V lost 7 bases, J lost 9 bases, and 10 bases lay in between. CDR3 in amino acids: CASNMGGSPLHF. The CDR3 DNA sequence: TGTGCCAGTAATATGGGGGGTTCACCCCTCCACTTT.

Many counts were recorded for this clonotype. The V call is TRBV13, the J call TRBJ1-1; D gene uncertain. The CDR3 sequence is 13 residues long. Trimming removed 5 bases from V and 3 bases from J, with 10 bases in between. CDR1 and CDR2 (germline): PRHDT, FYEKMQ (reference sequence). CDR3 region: CASSQTIDTEAFF. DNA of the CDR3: TGTGCCAGCAGCCAAACGATAGACACTGAAGCTTTCTTT.

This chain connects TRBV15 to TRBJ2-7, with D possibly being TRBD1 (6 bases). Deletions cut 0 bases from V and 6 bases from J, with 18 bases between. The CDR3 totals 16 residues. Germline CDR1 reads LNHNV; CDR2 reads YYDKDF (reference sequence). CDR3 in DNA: TGTGCCACCAGCAGAGATCCTAGATCCAGGGGAGCCGAGCAGTACTTC. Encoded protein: CATSRDPRSRGAEQYF.

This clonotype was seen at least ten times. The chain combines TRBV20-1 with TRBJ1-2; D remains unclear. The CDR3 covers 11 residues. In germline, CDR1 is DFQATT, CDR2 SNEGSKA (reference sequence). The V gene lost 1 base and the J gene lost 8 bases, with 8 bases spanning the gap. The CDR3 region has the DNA TGCAGTGCTAGAGTTGTGGGCGGCTACACCTTC. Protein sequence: CSARVVGGYTF.

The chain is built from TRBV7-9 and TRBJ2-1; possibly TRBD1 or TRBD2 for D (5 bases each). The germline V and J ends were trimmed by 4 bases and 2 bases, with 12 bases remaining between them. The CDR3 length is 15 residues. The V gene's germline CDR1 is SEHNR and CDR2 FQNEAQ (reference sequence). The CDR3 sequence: CASSYSRDPYNEQFF. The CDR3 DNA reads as TGTGCCAGCAGCTACTCCAGGGACCCCTACAATGAGCAGTTCTTC. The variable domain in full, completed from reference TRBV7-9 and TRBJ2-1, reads DTGVSQNPRHKITKRGQNVTFRCDPISEHNRLYWYRQTLGQGPEFLTYFQNEAQLEKSRLLSDRFSAERPKGSFSTLEIQRTEQGDSAMYLCASSYSRDPYNEQFFGPGTRLTVL.

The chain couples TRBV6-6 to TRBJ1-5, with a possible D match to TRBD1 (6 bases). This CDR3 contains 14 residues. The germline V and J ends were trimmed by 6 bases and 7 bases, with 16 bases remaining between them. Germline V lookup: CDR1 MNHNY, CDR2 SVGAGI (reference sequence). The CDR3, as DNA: TGTGCCAGCAGACCCGACAGGACCCAGCAGCCCCAGCATTTT. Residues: CASRPDRTQQPQHF.

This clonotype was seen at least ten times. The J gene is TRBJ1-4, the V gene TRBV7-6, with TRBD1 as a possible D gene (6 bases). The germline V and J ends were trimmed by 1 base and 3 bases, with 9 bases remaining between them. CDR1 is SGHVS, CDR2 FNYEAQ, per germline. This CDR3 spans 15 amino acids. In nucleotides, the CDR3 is TGTGCCAGCAGCTTAGGGACAGCGGCTAATGAAAAACTGTTTTTT. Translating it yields CASSLGTAANEKLFF.